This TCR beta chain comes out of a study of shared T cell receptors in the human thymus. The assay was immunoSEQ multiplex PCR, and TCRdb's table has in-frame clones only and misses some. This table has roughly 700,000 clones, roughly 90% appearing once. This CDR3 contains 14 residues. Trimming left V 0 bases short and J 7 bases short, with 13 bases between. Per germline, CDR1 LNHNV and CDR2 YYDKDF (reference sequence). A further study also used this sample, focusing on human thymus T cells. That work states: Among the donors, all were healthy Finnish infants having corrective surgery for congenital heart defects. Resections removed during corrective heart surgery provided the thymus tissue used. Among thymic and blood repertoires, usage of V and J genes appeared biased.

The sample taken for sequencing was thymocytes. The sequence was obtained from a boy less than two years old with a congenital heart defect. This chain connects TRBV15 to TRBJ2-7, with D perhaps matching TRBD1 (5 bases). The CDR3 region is CATSRDIQGMEQYF. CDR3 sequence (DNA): TGTGCCACCAGCAGAGATATTCAGGGAATGGAGCAGTACTTC.